The 13 T cell receptor beta chains below all came from one sample that was sequenced in a study of blood T cell repertoires in COVID-19. Clones were read by immunoSEQ multiplex PCR, and TCRdb kept only the in-frame ones, dropping some. The sample lists about 250,000 clones, approximately 83% occurring once. The sequenced sample was peripheral blood. All receptors come from an older man with acute or convalescent COVID-19.

Only one count was recorded for this clone. The rearrangement joins TRBV9 to TRBJ1-6, with D unresolved. From germline, CDR1 is SGDLS and CDR2 YYNGEE. Between the trimmed V and J ends, which lost 0 bases and 9 bases, there was a span of 13 bases. This CDR3 is built from 15 residues. The CDR3 DNA sequence: TGTGCCAGCAGCGTAGAGGCGGTCGTCGGTTCACCCCTCCACTTT. This encodes CASSVEAVVGSPLHF.

The genes are TRBV7-8 and TRBJ2-7; 8 positions agree with TRBD2. Germline assignment: CDR1 SGHVS and CDR2 FQNEAQ. CDR3 length equals 15 residues. V dropped 4 bases and J dropped 5; count of bases not matched to a gene: 10. In nucleotides, the CDR3 is TGTGCCAGCAGCTCTCAACGGGGGGGAGGGGACGAGCAGTACTTC. This encodes CASSSQRGGGDEQYF.

The rearrangement joins TRBV18 to TRBJ2-2; 7 bases match TRBD1. The CDR3 extends over 17 amino acids. Trimming took 5 bases from V and 0 from J; bases not matched to a gene: 9. Per germline, CDR1 KGHSH and CDR2 LQKENI. In DNA form, the CDR3 reads TGTGCCAGCTCAACTAAGACCGGGACAGCGAACACCGGGGAGCTGTTTTTT. It encodes CASSTKTGTANTGELFF.

This chain joins TRBV12-3 or TRBV12-4 and TRBJ2-7; D is uncertain. The CDR3 extends over 12 amino acids. With 3 bases removed from V and 4 bases from J, the gap between germline ends came to 7 bases. CDR3 sequence (DNA): TGTGCCAGCAGTTTTTCCAGATACGAGCAGTACTTC. Amino acid sequence: CASSFSRYEQYF.

CDR3 in amino acids: CSASIRGDSPLHF. In nucleotides, the CDR3 is TGCAGTGCTAGTATCAGGGGTGACTCACCCCTCCACTTT. The V gene is TRBV20-1, the J gene TRBJ1-6; maybe TRBD1 (6 bases). Per the germline V gene, CDR1 is DFQATT and CDR2 is SNEGSKA (reference sequence). This CDR3 has 13 amino acids. Trimming removed 3 bases at V and 10 bases at J, with 13 bases between.

The chain recombines TRBV5-1 with TRBJ2-6; D is possibly TRBD1 (6 bases). Germline V gene lookup returns CDR1 SGHRS and CDR2 YFSETQ. Deletions cut 1 base from V and 2 bases from J, with 16 bases between. The CDR3 contains 18 residues. The CDR3 region is CASSLLRRGGPGANVLTF. Here the CDR3 DNA reads TGCGCCAGCAGCTTGCTTCGCAGGGGCGGCCCTGGGGCCAACGTCCTGACTTTC. Full variable domain (missing parts from reference TRBV5-1 and TRBJ2-6): KAGVTQTPRYLIKTRGQQVTLSCSPISGHRSVSWYQQTPGQGLQFLFEYFSETQRNKGNFPGRFSGRQFSNSRSEMNVSTLELGDSALYLCASSLLRRGGPGANVLTFGAGSRLTVL.

The V and J genes are TRBV7-2 and TRBJ2-1; possible D gene TRBD2, 6 bases. Germline loops: CDR1 SGHTA, CDR2 FQGNSA. The V end was cut by 0 bases, the J end by 4 bases, with 10 bases between. This CDR3 contains 15 residues. CDR3 protein: CASSLAWGEYNEQFF. The CDR3, as DNA: TGTGCCAGCAGCTTAGCATGGGGGGAGTACAATGAGCAGTTCTTC.

The rearrangement uses TRBV3-1 (or the pseudogene TRBV3-2) and TRBJ1-1, with D unresolved. This CDR3 is 15 amino acids long. Deletions cut 2 bases from V and 2 bases from J, with 12 bases between. The V gene's germline CDR1 is LGHDT and CDR2 YNNKEL (reference sequence). The CDR3 spells CASSQYSGSNTEAFF. The CDR3 DNA sequence: TGTGCCAGCAGCCAATATTCGGGGTCTAACACTGAAGCTTTCTTT.

The V call is TRBV19, the J call TRBJ1-4, with 7 bases fitting TRBD1. CDR3 size: 16 residues. CDR1 and CDR2 from the germline V gene are LNHDA and SQIVND (reference sequence). Losses at the gene ends were 4 bases for V and 0 bases for J; bases not matched to a gene: 5. As DNA, the CDR3 is TGTGCCAGTAGTAGAGGGACAGTTGCAACTAATGAAAAACTGTTTTTT. It specifies CASSRGTVATNEKLFF.

In nucleotides, the CDR3 is TGTGCCAGCAGCCCGGCCAGAAGGGGCCCCACTGAAGCTTTCTTT. This translates into CASSPARRGPTEAFF. The rearrangement links TRBV5-4 to TRBJ1-1; possibly TRBD1 for D (5 bases). CDR1 is SGHNT, CDR2 YYREEE, per germline (reference sequence). Trimming shortened V by 4 bases and J by 4 bases, and 17 bases separated the two germline ends. The length of the CDR3 is 15 residues. The full variable domain, rest sourced from reference TRBV5-4 and TRBJ1-1, is ETGVTQSPTHLIKTRGQQVTLRCSSQSGHNTVSWYQQALGQGPQFIFQYYREEENGRGNFPPRFSGLQFPNYSSELNVNALELDDSALYLCASSPARRGPTEAFFGQGTRLTVV.

This clone was counted only a few times. The rearrangement links TRBV30 to TRBJ2-7; D is unresolved. Germline V lookup: CDR1 GTSNPN, CDR2 SVGIG (reference sequence). The CDR3 runs 13 residues. Trimming left V 0 bases short and J 6 bases short, with 12 bases between. This CDR3 is CAWSVRLESEQYF. In DNA, the CDR3 is TGTGCCTGGAGTGTACGGTTGGAGTCCGAGCAGTACTTC.

CDR3 amino acids: CASSLLVQETQYF. CDR3 bases: TGCGCCAGCAGCTTGTTAGTACAAGAGACCCAGTACTTC. The chain has TRBV5-1 and TRBJ2-5; the D is unclear. Germline assignment: CDR1 SGHRS and CDR2 YFSETQ. CDR3 size: 13 residues. V was pared by 1 base and J by 2 bases, with 6 bases between.

This clone was recorded a few times. The gene calls are TRBV2 and TRBJ1-1, with D tentatively TRBD1 (5 bases). V lost 7 bases and J 1 base, leaving 19 bases between the germline ends. The germline gives CDR1 SNHLY, CDR2 FYNNEI. CDR3 length equals 16 residues. The DNA of the CDR3 is TGTGCCAGCACATTCTTAACGCAGGGTCGGAACACTGAAGCTTTCTTT. Translation: CASTFLTQGRNTEAFF.